Presented here are 32 T cell receptor beta chains from one specimen sequenced in a study of identical twins. One entry per CDR3 protein, called by TCRdb with MiXCR from the 5' RACE reads. The sample has a few hundred thousand distinct CDR3 sequences; roughly 13% are singletons. The same specimen was also included in a second study, on yellow fever vaccine responses in identical twins.

Material: memory (CD45RO+) T cells sorted from blood. The receptors shown here come from a woman aged 18-29 years in good health.

This clonotype was found a few times. The CDR3 DNA follows: TGTGCCAGCAGCTTAGGTTTGGGCACAGATACGCAGTATTTT. Its translation: CASSLGLGTDTQYF. This chain connects TRBV7-8 to TRBJ2-3, with D uncertain. Between the trimmed V and J ends, which lost 1 base and 1 base, there was a span of 6 bases. CDR1 SGHVS and CDR2 FQNEAQ come from the germline V gene. The CDR3 runs to 14 residues.

This clonotype was counted at least ten times. The chain carries TRBV29-1 and TRBJ1-1, with TRBD1 matching 7 bases. The CDR3 is 12 residues long. With V trimmed by 4 bases and J by 6 bases, 5 bases remained unmatched. The germline CDR1 and CDR2 sequences are SQVTM and ANQGSEA. Here the CDR3 DNA reads TGCAGCGTTGGGACAGGTCGGTCTGAAGCTTTCTTT. It yields the protein CSVGTGRSEAFF.

This clonotype came up many times. The CDR3 region has the DNA TGTGCCAGCAGCTTAAGGACGATTAATGAAAAACTGTTTTTT. It is translated as CASSLRTINEKLFF. The chain has TRBV7-2 and TRBJ1-4; no definite D call. The ends were cut back, 2 bases at V and 4 bases at J, with 8 bases in the middle. The CDR3 spans 14 residues. The V gene's germline CDR1 is SGHTA and CDR2 FQGNSA.

In this sample, this clonotype turned up many times. The rearrangement links TRBV3-1 to TRBJ2-3; a weak D match, TRBD2 (5 bases). The CDR3 has 15 amino acids. Germline assignment: CDR1 LGHDT and CDR2 YNNKEL (reference sequence). V was pared by 0 bases and J by 0 bases, with 7 bases between. The CDR3 nucleotides are TGTGCCAGCAGCCAAGATGGCGGGAGCACAGATACGCAGTATTTT. The encoded protein is CASSQDGGSTDTQYF.

This clonotype has ten or more counts. The V call is TRBV12-3 or TRBV12-4, the J call TRBJ2-7; the D gene is possibly TRBD1 (5 bases). The CDR3 has 13 residues. V was shortened by 1 base and J by 4 bases, with 8 bases between the two germline ends. CDR3 sequence reads: CASSLGRVYEQYF. In DNA form, the CDR3 reads TGTGCCAGCAGTTTAGGCAGGGTTTACGAGCAGTACTTC.

The gene calls are TRBV7-2 and TRBJ2-1, with 13 bases that match TRBD2. The CDR3 totals 17 residues. V lost 3 bases, J lost 6 bases, and 8 bases stayed unmatched. Germline V lookup: CDR1 SGHTA, CDR2 FQGNSA. CDR3 protein: CASSFTSGGAGFNEQFF. CDR3 sequence (DNA): TGTGCCAGCAGCTTTACTAGCGGGGGGGCCGGTTTCAATGAGCAGTTCTTC.

A few counts support this clonotype. The genes are TRBV6-1 and TRBJ1-6; possible D gene TRBD1, 5 bases. CDR1 is MNHNS, CDR2 SASEGT, per germline. The CDR3 contains 14 residues. V was trimmed by 4 bases and J by 9 bases, leaving 13 bases between them. The chain's CDR3 is CASSVGTGASPLHF. In DNA, the CDR3 is TGTGCCAGCAGTGTGGGGACCGGGGCTTCACCCCTCCACTTT.

This clonotype was seen at least ten times. The chain has TRBV27 and TRBJ2-2, with a weak D call TRBD2 (6 bases). CDR1 and CDR2 (germline): MNHEY, SMNVEV (reference sequence). Trimming stripped 6 bases from V and 7 bases from J, with 21 bases between. CDR3 length: 16 residues. CDR3 DNA sequence: TGTGCCAGCAGCTCCTCCGCGGGAATATATGGCGGGGAGCTGTTTTTT. Residues: CASSSSAGIYGGELFF.

This clonotype has a count of ten or more. The chain couples TRBV5-1 to TRBJ2-1; D not resolved. This CDR3 has 14 amino acids. The germline V and J ends were trimmed by 5 bases and 7 bases, with 16 bases remaining between them. Germline V gene lookup returns CDR1 SGHRS and CDR2 YFSETQ. In DNA form, the CDR3 reads TGCGCCAGCAGTCCCTTGGCCGTTCGGAATGAGCAGTTCTTC. Translation: CASSPLAVRNEQFF.

V usage is TRBV25-1 and J usage is TRBJ2-7, with no clear D. The germline V gene encodes CDR1 MGHDK and CDR2 SYGVNS. The CDR3 has 11 amino acids. Trimming took off 7 bases at V and 2 bases at J, with 6 bases between the two ends. The CDR3 sequence: CASTFAYEQYF. The CDR3 region has the DNA TGTGCCAGCACTTTCGCCTACGAGCAGTACTTC.

The rearrangement uses TRBV5-4 and TRBJ2-1, with 9 nucleotides matching TRBD1. J was trimmed by 10 bases and V by 2 bases; bases with no gene match: 7. This CDR3 has 14 amino acids. Germline-derived CDR1 and CDR2 are SGHNT and YYREEE (reference sequence). The DNA of the CDR3 is TGTGCCAGCAGCTTCCGGGACAGGGTACGGGAGCAGTTCTTC. Amino acids: CASSFRDRVREQFF.

This clonotype was seen many times. The chain has TRBV7-2 and TRBJ2-7, with 7 nucleotides matching TRBD2. The CDR3 is 14 amino acids. Trimming took 4 bases from V and 3 from J; bases not matched to a gene: 6. Germline values: CDR1 SGHTA, CDR2 FQGNSA. CDR3 nucleotide sequence: TGTGCCAGCAGCTCCGGGACTACAAACTACGAGCAGTACTTC. It translates to CASSSGTTNYEQYF.

The CDR3 loop reads CASSSGQGAKWFF. CDR3 bases: TGTGCCAGCAGCTCAGGACAGGGGGCGAAATGGTTCTTC. The rearrangement links TRBV7-2 to TRBJ2-1; 11 bases align to TRBD1. The V segment lost 4 bases and the J segment 15 bases; nucleotides outside the gene matches: 8. The germline V gene encodes CDR1 SGHTA and CDR2 FQGNSA. The CDR3 spans 13 residues.

The chain carries TRBV6-1 and TRBJ1-1; D may be TRBD1 (5 bases). This CDR3 spans 14 amino acids. V lost 6 bases to trimming and J lost 3 bases, with 14 bases between them. Germline CDR1 and CDR2: MNHNS and SASEGT. The CDR3 DNA sequence: TGTGCCAGCAGCTGGGGGGAGAGGCACACTGAAGCTTTCTTT. Protein product: CASSWGERHTEAFF.

This clonotype was recorded at least ten times. The V and J genes are TRBV5-6 and TRBJ2-3; TRBD2 matches at 8 bases. Germline V lookup: CDR1 SGHDT, CDR2 YYEEEE. V shed 0 bases and J 0 bases; nucleotides not matched to a gene: 3. The CDR3 sequence is 16 residues long. In nucleotides, the CDR3 is TGTGCCAGCAGCTTGGGTAGCGGGGCTAGCACAGATACGCAGTATTTT. Translation gives CASSLGSGASTDTQYF.

This clonotype was seen a few times. This rearrangement joins TRBV20-1 to TRBJ2-1; D gene ambiguous. The germline V and J ends were trimmed by 1 base and 13 bases, with 14 bases remaining between them. The length of the CDR3 is 12 residues. CDR1 and CDR2 (germline): DFQATT, SNEGSKA (reference sequence). CDR3 nucleotides: TGCAGTGCTAGAGTCTCAGCGATGGAACAGTTCTTC. Protein: CSARVSAMEQFF.

The V call is TRBV5-1, the J call TRBJ2-3, with 7 bases identical to TRBD2. J lost 2 bases, V lost 4 bases, and 7 bases had no gene match. This CDR3 has 15 residues. Germline V lookup: CDR1 SGHRS, CDR2 YFSETQ. CDR3 protein: CASSRAGDHTDTQYF. The CDR3 bases are TGCGCCAGCAGCCGCGCGGGGGATCACACAGATACGCAGTATTTT.

This clonotype has just a few counts. V usage is TRBV19 and J usage is TRBJ2-2; D gene uncertain. Trimming shortened V by 8 bases and J by 1 base, and 14 bases separated the two germline ends. The CDR3 contains 15 residues. Germline CDR1 LNHDA, CDR2 SQIVND (reference sequence). CDR3: CASESWSGNTGELFF. The CDR3 DNA sequence: TGTGCCAGTGAATCCTGGTCAGGGAACACCGGGGAGCTGTTTTTT.

The chain is built from TRBV27 and TRBJ1-6, with unresolved D. The ends were cut back, 6 bases at V and 7 bases at J, with 13 bases in the middle. Germline V CDR1 and CDR2: MNHEY, SMNVEV (reference sequence). CDR3 length: 14 residues. This CDR3 reads CASRSPLRNSPLHF. The CDR3 DNA reads as TGTGCCAGCAGGAGCCCCCTAAGGAATTCACCCCTCCACTTT.

The gene calls are TRBV5-5 and TRBJ2-5; 8 positions agree with TRBD1. V was pared by 0 bases and J by 3 bases, with 4 bases of the junction left unmatched. Germline CDR1 is SGHKS and CDR2 is YYEKEE (reference sequence). The CDR3 is 15 residues long. CDR3 region: CASSLGDRIKETQYF. The CDR3 DNA reads TGTGCCAGCAGCTTGGGGGACAGGATCAAAGAGACCCAGTACTTC.

The chain uses TRBV6-4 and TRBJ2-3; perhaps TRBD2 as D (6 bases). Trimming took off 2 bases at V and 6 bases at J, with 18 bases between the two ends. In germline, CDR1 is MRHNA, CDR2 SNTAGT. The CDR3 totals 16 residues. Here the CDR3 reads CASSDAAEGPWDTQYF. The CDR3 DNA reads as TGTGCCAGCAGTGACGCGGCGGAGGGGCCCTGGGATACGCAGTATTTT.

The chain uses TRBV5-1 and TRBJ2-7; 7 bases fit TRBD1. V was clipped by 8 bases and J by 2 bases; unmatched bases: 10. Germline-derived CDR1 and CDR2 are SGHRS and YFSETQ. The CDR3 runs to 14 residues. The CDR3 region has the DNA TGCGCCAGTTCCCCTTCTACAGGGGCCTACGAGCAGTACTTC. Amino acid sequence: CASSPSTGAYEQYF.

The gene calls are TRBV6-2 or TRBV6-3 and TRBJ2-5, with a possible D match to TRBD2 (5 bases). V was cut by 6 bases and J by 5 bases, with 13 bases left in between. From germline, CDR1 is MNHEY and CDR2 SVGEGT. There are 13 residues in the CDR3. The CDR3 DNA reads TGTGCCAGCAGCTCGGCACGAGGGGAGACCCAGTACTTC. The encoded protein is CASSSARGETQYF.

This chain connects TRBV7-2 to TRBJ1-3; unclear D gene. Trimming took off 7 bases at V and 0 bases at J, with 7 bases between the two ends. In germline, CDR1 is SGHTA, CDR2 FQGNSA. The CDR3 extends over 13 amino acids. CDR3 sequence: CASTSPSGNTIYF. The CDR3 DNA reads as TGTGCCAGCACCTCCCCCTCTGGAAACACCATATATTTT.

This clonotype has only a few counts. The chain joins TRBV5-4 to TRBJ2-7; TRBD2 might be the D (6 bases). Germline lookup yields CDR1 SGHNT and CDR2 YYREEE (reference sequence). This CDR3 comprises 15 residues. Trimming left V 0 bases short and J 4 bases short, with 14 bases between. CDR3 nucleotide sequence: TGTGCCAGCAGCTTGGATAGCGGCACATTTTACGAGCAGTACTTC. It translates to CASSLDSGTFYEQYF.

This clonotype was counted between two and nine times. The chain joins TRBV11-1 to TRBJ2-2; D is perhaps TRBD1 or TRBD2 (5 bases each). Germline V CDR1 and CDR2: SGHAT, FQDESV (reference sequence). Trimming removed 7 bases from V and 3 bases from J, with 24 bases in between. The CDR3 extends over 18 amino acids. CDR3 DNA: TGTGCCAGCACCGTGGGGCAGGTAGCGATCCGGGACACCGGGGAGCTGTTTTTT. Encoded protein: CASTVGQVAIRDTGELFF.

In its sample, this clonotype was seen many times. V and J are TRBV2 and TRBJ2-3; TRBD1 matches at 9 bases. This CDR3 is built from 13 residues. V gave up 5 bases and J gave up 5 bases; unmatched junction bases: 2. CDR1 is SNHLY, CDR2 FYNNEI, per germline. The CDR3 here is CASSKDRGDTQYF. The DNA for the CDR3 is TGTGCCAGCAGTAAGGACAGGGGAGATACGCAGTATTTT.

The chain carries TRBV6-1 and TRBJ2-6, with D tentatively TRBD1 (5 bases). Germline CDR1 and CDR2: MNHNS and SASEGT. CDR3 length equals 14 residues. V lost 7 bases and J lost 1, with 8 bases in between. The DNA of the CDR3 is TGTGCCAGCATTGGGGCTTCTGGGGCCAACGTCCTGACTTTC. The encoded protein is CASIGASGANVLTF.

Ten or more counts support this clonotype. The chain joins TRBV2 to TRBJ2-7; 8 bases map to TRBD1. With V trimmed by 6 bases and J by 3 bases, 10 bases remained unmatched. The V gene's germline CDR1 is SNHLY and CDR2 FYNNEI. The CDR3 covers 15 residues. The CDR3 reads CASRVPGQVLYEQYF. Here the CDR3 DNA reads TGTGCCAGCAGAGTTCCGGGACAGGTACTCTACGAGCAGTACTTC.

There are a few counts of this clonotype. V and J are TRBV7-3 and TRBJ2-3, with D uncertain. The CDR3 consists of 13 residues. Germline-derived CDR1 and CDR2 are SGHTA and FQGTGA. V was cut by 4 bases and J by 2 bases, with 7 bases left in between. The CDR3 nucleotides are TGTGCCAGCAGCTCCCCTAACACAGATACGCAGTATTTT. The encoded protein is CASSSPNTDTQYF.

The chain combines TRBV3-1 with TRBJ2-2; possibly TRBD2 for D (7 bases). CDR1 and CDR2 (germline): LGHDT, YNNKEL (reference sequence). This CDR3 spans 14 amino acids. Trimming took 7 bases from V and 5 from J, leaving 14 bases between them. The CDR3 here is CASTAAGATGELFF. For the CDR3, the DNA is TGTGCCAGCACCGCCGCGGGGGCTACCGGGGAGCTGTTTTTT.

This clonotype has a handful of counts. The rearrangement joins TRBV10-3 to TRBJ2-1, with D maybe TRBD2 (5 bases). The CDR3 runs 13 residues. Trimming stripped 7 bases from V and 0 bases from J, with 7 bases between. Germline V gene lookup returns CDR1 ENHRY and CDR2 SYGVKD. The CDR3, as DNA: TGTGCCATCAAAACTAGCTCCTACAATGAGCAGTTCTTC. The encoded protein is CAIKTSSYNEQFF.